The 9 T cell receptor beta chains listed next were all sequenced from one sample in a study of cytomegalovirus exposure and HLA in healthy donors. PCR employed 60 Vbeta and 13 Jbeta primers. Sequencing used immunoSEQ multiplex PCR; TCRdb keeps in-frame clones, though not all of them. In the table there are about 96,000 clones, roughly 79% of which are singletons. What was sequenced was PBMCs. These receptors came from a woman between 65 and 79 years old in good health and CMV-seropositive.

The rearrangement links TRBV18 to TRBJ1-2; D possibly corresponds to TRBD1 (5 bases). The CDR3 contains 13 residues. Trimming took off 6 bases at V and 4 bases at J, with 12 bases between the two ends. Germline V lookup: CDR1 KGHSH, CDR2 LQKENI. CDR3 sequence reads: CASSATDIYGYTF. The CDR3 coding sequence is TGTGCCAGCTCCGCGACAGATATCTATGGCTACACCTTC.

The rearrangement links TRBV5-1 to TRBJ1-4; 7 nucleotides agree with TRBD1. The germline gives CDR1 SGHRS, CDR2 YFSETQ. The CDR3 runs 15 residues. J lost 4 bases, V lost 3 bases, and 6 bases had no gene match. This CDR3 reads CASSSTGTDNEKLFF. CDR3 nucleotides: TGCGCCAGCAGCTCAACCGGGACAGATAATGAAAAACTGTTTTTT.

The chain recombines TRBV18 with TRBJ1-4; D call uncertain. Germline V lookup: CDR1 KGHSH, CDR2 LQKENI. Trimming shortened V by 2 bases and J by 0 bases, and 10 bases separated the two germline ends. The CDR3 extends over 16 amino acids. In nucleotides, the CDR3 is TGTGCCAGCTCACCATTCGCCTCAGCAACTAATGAAAAACTGTTTTTT. It specifies CASSPFASATNEKLFF.

This clone was seen only once. This chain links TRBV6-6 with TRBJ2-5; 9 positions match TRBD1. Germline V gene sequence: CDR1 MNHNY, CDR2 SVGAGI (reference sequence). V was pared by 2 bases and J by 5 bases, with 6 bases of the junction left unmatched. The CDR3 spans 15 residues. CDR3 residues: CASSYGGTGYETQYF. CDR3 sequence (DNA): TGTGCCAGCAGTTACGGGGGGACAGGGTACGAGACCCAGTACTTC.

Remarks on this clone: One end of the junction varies from germline; a read error may be responsible. This sequence joins TRBV7-7 and TRBJ2-7, with 7 bases identical to TRBD2. The CDR3 sequence is 14 residues long. Germline assignment: CDR1 SSHAT and CDR2 FNYEAQ (reference sequence). This CDR3 reads CASSPGGSSYEQYF. The CDR3 region has the DNA TGTGCTAGCAGCCCCGGGGGGAGCTCCTACGAGCAGTACTTC.

The V call is TRBV5-6, the J call TRBJ2-1, with 7 nucleotides matching TRBD1. The CDR3 spans 15 residues. Per germline, CDR1 SGHDT and CDR2 YYEEEE. V shed 0 bases, J shed 5 bases, and the junction held 5 bases outside the gene matches. CDR3 bases: TGTGCCAGCAGCTTGGTAGGACAGGCCGACAATGAGCAGTTCTTC. Its protein product is CASSLVGQADNEQFF. The full variable domain, in which reference TRBV5-6 and TRBJ2-1 provide the parts outside the CDR3, is DAGVTQSPTHLIKTRGQQVTLRCSPKSGHDTVSWYQQALGQGPQFIFQYYEEEERQRGNFPDRFSGHQFPNYSSELNVNALLLGDSALYLCASSLVGQADNEQFFGPGTRLTVL.

The sample holds many counts of this clone. The junction does not match germline at one end; this may be a read error. This chain links TRBV5-4 with TRBJ2-7, with 10 bases fitting TRBD1. Germline CDR1 and CDR2: SGHNT and YYREEE (reference sequence). The CDR3 runs to 15 residues. CDR3 coding DNA: TGTGCCAGCCGCTTTGAGGGGACAGGGGTCCGGGAGCAGTACTTC. Amino acids: CASRFEGTGVREQYF.

The chain joins TRBV5-1 to TRBJ1-5, with D perhaps TRBD1 (5 bases). Trimming removed 4 bases at V and 3 bases at J, with 14 bases between. Per the germline V gene, CDR1 is SGHRS and CDR2 is YFSETQ. The CDR3 sequence is 15 residues long. The CDR3 DNA sequence: TGCGCCAGCAGCCCCACGGGGGAAGACAATCAGCCCCAGCATTTT. This sequence encodes CASSPTGEDNQPQHF.

The chain couples TRBV14 to TRBJ1-4; 7 bases map to TRBD1. Germline CDR1 is SGHDN and CDR2 is FVKESK. The CDR3 runs 13 residues. Losses at the gene ends were 5 bases for V and 8 bases for J; bases not matched to a gene: 5. The CDR3 loop reads CASSRDRAEKLFF. The CDR3 DNA reads as TGTGCCAGCAGCAGAGACAGGGCGGAAAAACTGTTTTTT.